The clone carrying this T cell receptor (beta chain) appeared a few times. V was pared by 5 bases and J by 1 base, with 12 bases between. This CDR3 spans 14 amino acids. Germline loops: CDR1 LNHDA, CDR2 SQIVND (reference sequence). The sample comes from a study of blood T cell repertoires in COVID-19. In the authors' workflow: The authors estimated nucleated cell counts from reference gene primer amplification. The data were produced by immunoSEQ multiplex PCR, yet TCRdb's version contains in-frame clones alone and is incomplete. Clone size and V and J calls were adopted from that table, with D and trimming inferred from the DNA. The table has 130,000 or so clones, around 83% seen once; the top ten hold roughly 8%.

V is TRBV19 and J is TRBJ2-7; the D gene is possibly TRBD1 (6 bases). Specimen: peripheral blood. This receptor was identified in a woman aged 60-75 years with acute or convalescent COVID-19. The CDR3 nucleotides are TGTGCCAGTAGTTCCGGGACAAGATCCTACGAGCAGTACTTC. It translates to CASSSGTRSYEQYF.